A single sample gave rise to the 10 T cell receptor beta chains below, sequenced in a study of shared clonotypes between healthy human individuals. Libraries were prepared by immunoSEQ multiplex PCR; TCRdb keeps only in-frame clonotypes and omits some of them. The sample has about 530,000 clones, around 96% seen once. Material: naive CD4+ T cells sorted from blood. As for subset: CD45RA+ positively selected. The receptors here all came from a woman younger than 45 in good health.

This sequence joins TRBV27 and TRBJ2-2; 9 bases line up with TRBD1. The CDR3 has 16 residues. The trim removed 7 bases at V and 2 bases at J, leaving 8 bases unmatched. Germline lookup yields CDR1 MNHEY and CDR2 SMNVEV (reference sequence). The CDR3 DNA reads TGTGCCAGCACTAAAAACAGGGGGCACAACACCGGGGAGCTGTTTTTT. Protein product: CASTKNRGHNTGELFF.

The chain carries TRBV4-1 and TRBJ2-1; the match to TRBD2 covers 14 bases. The germline CDR1 and CDR2 sequences are MGHRA and YSYEKL. V trimming: 2 bases; J trimming: 0 bases; junction bases outside the gene matches: 6. This CDR3 contains 19 residues. CDR3 residues: CASSQIIGLAGGSYNEQFF. CDR3 nucleotide sequence: TGCGCCAGCAGCCAAATTATTGGACTAGCGGGAGGCTCCTACAATGAGCAGTTCTTC.

The chain is built from TRBV29-1 and TRBJ2-5; 8 bases line up with TRBD1. With 6 bases clipped from V and 11 bases from J, the junction kept 14 bases outside the gene matches. The germline V gene encodes CDR1 SQVTM and CDR2 ANQGSEA. CDR3 length: 13 residues. The CDR3 sequence: CSVSIDRGREQYF. The CDR3 DNA is TGCAGCGTGTCTATTGACAGGGGTAGGGAGCAGTACTTC.

This chain joins TRBV7-8 and TRBJ1-2; TRBD1 matches 7 bases. From germline, CDR1 is SGHVS and CDR2 FQNEAQ. The ends lost 1 base at V and 3 bases at J; junction bases unmatched: 8. This CDR3 contains 16 residues. The DNA of the CDR3 is TGTGCCAGCAGCTTAGTGGACAGGAACGGGTACTATGGCTACACCTTC. Its translation: CASSLVDRNGYYGYTF.

This sequence joins TRBV30 and TRBJ1-1; D might be TRBD1 (5 bases). The CDR3 has 12 residues. The germline V and J ends were trimmed by 6 bases and 1 base, with 9 bases remaining between them. The germline CDR1 and CDR2 sequences are GTSNPN and SVGIG (reference sequence). CDR3 protein: CACLTGNTEAFF. CDR3 nucleotide sequence: TGTGCCTGCCTCACAGGGAACACTGAAGCTTTCTTT.

This chain joins TRBV11-2 and TRBJ2-2, with D uncertain. The CDR3 is made up of 13 amino acids. Deletions cut 4 bases from V and 6 bases from J, with 9 bases between. Germline V gene lookup returns CDR1 SGHAT and CDR2 FQNNGV. The CDR3 region has the DNA TGTGCCAGCAGCTCTGTTGAGTCCGGGGAGCTGTTTTTT. Encoded protein: CASSSVESGELFF.

As to this clone: Different DNA sequences within this sample yield the same CDR3. The chain carries TRBV25-1 and TRBJ2-7; 11 positions match TRBD2. V gave up 7 bases and J gave up 3 bases; unmatched junction bases: 5. Germline V gene sequence: CDR1 MGHDK, CDR2 SYGVNS. The CDR3 sequence is 14 residues long. CDR3 sequence: CASKGTSGYYEQYF. The CDR3 DNA is TGTGCCAGCAAGGGGACTAGCGGCTACTACGAGCAGTACTTC.

The CDR3 spells CASSEGLAGFTDTQYF. Here the CDR3 DNA reads TGTGCCAGCAGTGAAGGACTAGCGGGATTCACAGATACGCAGTATTTT. The chain uses TRBV2 and TRBJ2-3, with 11 bases lining up with TRBD2. After removal of 1 base from V and 2 bases from J, the junction contained 2 bases not matched to a gene. CDR3 length: 16 residues. CDR1 is SNHLY, CDR2 FYNNEI, per germline.

V gene TRBV19 combines with J gene TRBJ1-5; 8 positions agree with TRBD1. J was trimmed by 8 bases and V by 4 bases; bases with no gene match: 7. The CDR3 is 14 residues long. CDR1 LNHDA and CDR2 SQIVND come from the germline V gene (reference sequence). The CDR3 DNA follows: TGTGCCAGTAGTACCAGGACAGGGTTAAAGCCCCAGCATTTT. It encodes CASSTRTGLKPQHF.

V and J are TRBV7-3 and TRBJ2-5, with 11 positions matching TRBD2. V shed 5 bases and J 5 bases; nucleotides not matched to a gene: 4. Germline V gene data show CDR1 as SGHTA and CDR2 as FQGTGA. The CDR3 has 14 residues. The CDR3 protein is CASSKLAGDETQYF. As DNA, the CDR3 is TGTGCCAGCAGCAAACTAGCGGGAGACGAGACCCAGTACTTC.